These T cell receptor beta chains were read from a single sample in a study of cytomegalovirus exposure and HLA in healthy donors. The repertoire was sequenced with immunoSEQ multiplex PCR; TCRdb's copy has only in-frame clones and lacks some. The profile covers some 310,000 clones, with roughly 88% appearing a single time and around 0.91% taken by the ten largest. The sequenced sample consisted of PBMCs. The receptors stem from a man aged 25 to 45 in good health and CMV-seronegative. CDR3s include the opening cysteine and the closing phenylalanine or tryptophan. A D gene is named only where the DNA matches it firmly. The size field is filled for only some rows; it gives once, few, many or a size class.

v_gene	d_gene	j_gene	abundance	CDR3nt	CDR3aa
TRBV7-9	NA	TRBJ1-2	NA	TGTGCCAGCAGCTTAGCGGGTGGGGGCAGGGTTGACTATGGCTACACCTTC	CASSLAGGGRVDYGYTF
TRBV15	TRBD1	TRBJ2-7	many	TGTGCCACCAGCAGAGACGGACAGGGCCACGAGCAGTACTTC	CATSRDGQGHEQYF
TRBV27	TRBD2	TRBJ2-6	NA	TGTGCCAGCAGTTTATCGGGGGGGGTGGGAGACATTTCTGGGGCCAACGTCCTGACTTTC	CASSLSGGVGDISGANVLTF
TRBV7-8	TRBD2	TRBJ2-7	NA	TGTGCCAGCAGCTTTGGGACTAGCGGCGCCTACGAGCAGTACTTC	CASSFGTSGAYEQYF
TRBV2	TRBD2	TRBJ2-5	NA	TGTGCCAGCAGTCCTCAGACTAGCGGGGGGGAGACCCAGTACTTC	CASSPQTSGGETQYF
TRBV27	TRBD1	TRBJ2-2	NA	TGTGCCAGCGGGCAGACAGGGGCCACCGGGGAGCTGTTTTTT	CASGQTGATGELFF
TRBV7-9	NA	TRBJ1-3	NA	TGTGCCAGCAGCCCACGTTTGGCGGGTGCTGGAAACACCATATATTTT	CASSPRLAGAGNTIYF
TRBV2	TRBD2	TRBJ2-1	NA	TGTGCCAGCAGAAGCGGGGGACCCTACAATGAGCAGTTCTTC	CASRSGGPYNEQFF
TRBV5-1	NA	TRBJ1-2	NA	TGCGCCAGCAGCACCGGGGGGGATAACTATGGCTACACCTTC	CASSTGGDNYGYTF
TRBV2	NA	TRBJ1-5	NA	TGTGCCAGCACCGGACTCCCTCCGCAGCCCCAGCATTTT	CASTGLPPQPQHF
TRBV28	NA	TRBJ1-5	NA	TGTGCCAGCAGTTTATTTCAAGGCACGACCCAGGATTTT	CASSLFQGTTQDF
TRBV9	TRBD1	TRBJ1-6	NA	TGTGCCAGCAGCGTAGAGGACAGGCGAGCCTATAATTCACCCCTCCACTTT	CASSVEDRRAYNSPLHF
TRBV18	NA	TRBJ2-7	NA	TGTGCCAGCTCACCACCGTCTGTCACAGAGCAGTACTTC	CASSPPSVTEQYF
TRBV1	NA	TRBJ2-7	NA	TGCACCAGCACTCAGGACAACTACGAGCAGTACTTC	CTSTQDNYEQYF
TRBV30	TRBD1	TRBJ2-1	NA	TGTGCCTGGAGTCCAGGGGGCATATACAATGAGCAGTTCTTC	CAWSPGGIYNEQFF
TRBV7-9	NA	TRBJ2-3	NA	TGTGCCAGCAGTATCTCAGTAGACAGGACATTGTGGACGCAGTATTTT	CASSISVDRTLWTQYF
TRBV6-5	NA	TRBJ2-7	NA	TGTGCCAGCAGGGGGGACAACTCCTACGAGCAGTACTTC	CASRGDNSYEQYF
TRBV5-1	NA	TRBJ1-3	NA	TGCGCCAGCAGCTGGATACCGACGGGAAACTCTGGAAACACCATATATTTT	CASSWIPTGNSGNTIYF
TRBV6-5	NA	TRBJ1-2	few	TGTGCCAGCAGTTACTCTCTAGACGGGGGCTACACCTTC	CASSYSLDGGYTF
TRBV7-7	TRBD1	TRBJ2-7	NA	TGTGCCAGCAGCTTAGACTCGACAGGGCGCTACGAGCAGTACTTC	CASSLDSTGRYEQYF
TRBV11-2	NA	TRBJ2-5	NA	TGTGCCAGCAGCTTCCTGGACTTGCAAGAGACCCAGTACTTC	CASSFLDLQETQYF
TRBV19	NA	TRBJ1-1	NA	TGTGCCACAGTCATGGGCGATTACACTGAAGCTTTCTTT	CATVMGDYTEAFF
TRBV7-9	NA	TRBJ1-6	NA	TGTGCCAGCAGCTTAGTCACAGAGGGCCTCTCCTATAATTCACCCCTCCACTTT	CASSLVTEGLSYNSPLHF
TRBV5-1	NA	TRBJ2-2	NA	TGCGCCAGCAGCTTGGTAACAGGCAACACCGGGGAGCTGTTTTTT	CASSLVTGNTGELFF
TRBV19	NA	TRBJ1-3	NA	TGTGCCAGTAGTTTCCAATGGGCCACCTCTGGAAACACCATATATTTT	CASSFQWATSGNTIYF
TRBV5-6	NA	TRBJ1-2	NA	TGTGCCAGCAGCTTGATGACGGGAACCTATGGCTACACCTTC	CASSLMTGTYGYTF
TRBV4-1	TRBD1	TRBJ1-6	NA	TGCGCCAGCAGCCCAGGACACCCAGGGGGCAATTCACCCCTCCACTTT	CASSPGHPGGNSPLHF
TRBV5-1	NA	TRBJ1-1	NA	TGCGCCAGCAGCTCGACAGGCCTGAACACTGAAGCTTTCTTT	CASSSTGLNTEAFF
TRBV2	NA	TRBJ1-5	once	TGTGCCAGCAGAAAAGACGGATACTACTATCAGCCCCAGCATTTT	CASRKDGYYYQPQHF
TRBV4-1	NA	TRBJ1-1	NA	TGCGCCAGCAGCCAAGGCAGGGGTAAGACGAACACTGAAGCTTTCTTT	CASSQGRGKTNTEAFF
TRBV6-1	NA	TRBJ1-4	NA	TGTGCCAGCAGTGAAAATAGAGTAAATGAAAAACTGTTTTTT	CASSENRVNEKLFF
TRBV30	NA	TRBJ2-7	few	TGTGCCTGGAGATCGACGTACAGCTCCTACGAGCAGTACTTC	CAWRSTYSSYEQYF
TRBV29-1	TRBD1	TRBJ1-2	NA	TGCAGCGTTGAAGAGGGGACAGGGAAAGGCTACACCTTC	CSVEEGTGKGYTF
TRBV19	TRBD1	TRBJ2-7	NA	TGTGCCAGTAGTACCCCGGGACAGGGCTACGAGCAGTACTTC	CASSTPGQGYEQYF
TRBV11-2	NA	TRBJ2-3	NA	TGTGCCAGCAGCTTAGACAGGGGGGTGCAGTATTTT	CASSLDRGVQYF
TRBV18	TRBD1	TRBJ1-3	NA	TGTGCCAGCTCACCCGACAGGGGATCTGGAAACACCATATATTTT	CASSPDRGSGNTIYF
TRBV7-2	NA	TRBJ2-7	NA	TGTGCCAGCAGCCAAGGGGCCCCCTACGAGCAGTACTTC	CASSQGAPYEQYF
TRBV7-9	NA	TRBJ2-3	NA	TGTGCCAGCAGCTTATTACTGGATACGCAGTATTTT	CASSLLLDTQYF
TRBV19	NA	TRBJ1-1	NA	TGTGCCAGTAGTAGACTGGACAAGTACACTGAAGCTTTCTTT	CASSRLDKYTEAFF
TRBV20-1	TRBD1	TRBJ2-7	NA	TGCAGTGCTAGAGGACAGGGAGAGCAGTACTTC	CSARGQGEQYF
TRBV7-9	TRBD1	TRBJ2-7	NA	TGTGCCAGCAGCCCTCGGACAGGGGGCTACGAGCAGTACTTC	CASSPRTGGYEQYF
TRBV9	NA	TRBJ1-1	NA	TGTGCCAGCAGTTGGGGGGATGACACTGAAGCTTTCTTT	CASSWGDDTEAFF
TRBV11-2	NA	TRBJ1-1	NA	TGTGCCAGCAGCTTAGGTTTAGTCGGGGGCACTGAAGCTTTCTTT	CASSLGLVGGTEAFF
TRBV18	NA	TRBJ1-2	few	TGTGCCAGCTCACCTCCGACAGTTGGCTATGGCTACACCTTC	CASSPPTVGYGYTF